These T cell receptor beta chains were read from a single sample in a study of identical twins. A single record per CDR3 protein comes from TCRdb applying MiXCR to the 5' RACE reads. The profile covers more than 1.5 million distinct CDR3 sequences, with roughly 35% appearing a single time and roughly 0.3% taken by the ten largest. Input material: cord blood. Receptors were obtained from a newborn girl in good health. CDR3s leave out the opening cysteine and the closing phenylalanine or tryptophan.

TRBV6-6,ASSYRQRST
TRBV7-2,ASSLVSGYNQPQH
TRBV7-6,ASSWRTGALNTEAF
TRBV10-3,AISDAGRNNEQF
TRBV16,ASSRKGLLGAKNIQY
TRBV18,ASRVVRDNEQY
TRBV14,ASSPTKGGEQY
TRBV12-3/TRBV12-4,ASSWGGANEKLF
TRBV24-1,ATSDLNSLSTDTQY
TRBV7-9,ASSLINQPQH
TRBV12-3/TRBV12-4,ASSLGGRPGNQPQH
TRBV11-2,ASSLVTGPYEQY
TRBV9,ASSTGQRVDEQF
TRBV28,ASSPLRRVGDSYEQY
TRBV5-1,ASSSGTGTLQETQY
TRBV28,ASSSRAGTDTQY
TRBV10-3,AISVQGAGGTDTQY
TRBV9,ASSARGTGFYGYT
TRBV20-1,SARAGGGRLAKNIQY
TRBV5-1,ASSLVPGGDTQY
TRBV10-3,ATTPRLAEETQY
TRBV20-1,SARDPSGRSYEQY
TRBV10-3,AIRRTASTEAF
TRBV20-1,SATRQGRANSPLH
TRBV6-1,ASSGRDRSSETQY
TRBV29-1,SVERLGGGPNGYT
TRBV6-6,ASSYLLAGGSYEQY
TRBV20-1,SAPDFSGANVLT
TRBV6-6,ASSWHFSEQY
TRBV4-1,ASSSWTAGGTEAF
TRBV5-1,ASSLGAPGDTQY
TRBV6-6,ASSPERTGSSAF
TRBV10-3,AIAGVADEQY
TRBV4-1,ASSQGGGVKNIQY
TRBV6-6,ASSYKGKIPDNEQF
TRBV5-1,ASSLEGLDEQF
TRBV30,AWSVWGSESYEQY
TRBV6-1,ASTEGGPQH
TRBV5-1,ASSLSTVYNEQF
TRBV27,ASIAKGQGSYEQY
TRBV20-1,SARDLGVRANEQF
TRBV4-1,ASSPTGTNQPQH
TRBV27,ASSLAGRSYNEQY
TRBV7-7,ASSLASVDEQF
TRBV20-1,SARQTVNYNEQY
TRBV7-6,ASSLAWRERSGELF
TRBV20-1,RPLLKRGGHSTDTQY
TRBV28,ASSSRVGTDTQY
TRBV5-1,ASRPFEQDGYT
TRBV12-3/TRBV12-4,ASSSGLINYGYT
TRBV5-1,ASQNRGPDTQY
TRBV20-1,SVHLGGQWDNEQF
TRBV4-1,ASSQVALVAKNIQY
TRBV6-1,ASNRGGSYT
TRBV5-1,ASSLPPVGWLADPYNEQF
TRBV29-1,SVAGLASTGELF
TRBV20-1,STRYPGQGSYEQY
TRBV29-1,SVERHRNEKLF
TRBV20-1,SARDLRELYEQY